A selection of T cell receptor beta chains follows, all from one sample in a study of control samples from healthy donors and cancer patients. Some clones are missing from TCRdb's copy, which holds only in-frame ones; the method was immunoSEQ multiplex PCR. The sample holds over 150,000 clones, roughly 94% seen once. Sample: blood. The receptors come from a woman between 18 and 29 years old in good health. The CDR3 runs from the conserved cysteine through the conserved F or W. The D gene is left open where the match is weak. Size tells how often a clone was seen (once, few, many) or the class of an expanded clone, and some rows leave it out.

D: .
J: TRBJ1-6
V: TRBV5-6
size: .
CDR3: CASSSLSGPLHF
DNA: TGTGCCAGCAGCTCCCTCTCGGGACCCCTCCACTTT

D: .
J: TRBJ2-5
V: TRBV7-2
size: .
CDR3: CASSLGQRETQYF
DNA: TGTGCCAGCAGCTTAGGCCAGCGGGAGACCCAGTACTTC

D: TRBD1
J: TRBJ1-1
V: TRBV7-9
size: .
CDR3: CASSSPPGTGRNTEAFF
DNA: TGTGCCAGCAGCAGCCCACCCGGGACAGGGAGGAACACTGAAGCTTTCTTT

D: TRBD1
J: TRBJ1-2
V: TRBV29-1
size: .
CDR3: CSVVPSTGSYGYTF
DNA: TGCAGCGTTGTCCCTTCGACAGGGAGCTATGGCTACACCTTC

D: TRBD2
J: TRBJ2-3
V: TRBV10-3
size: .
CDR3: CAISEAEGTSASTDTQYF
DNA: TGTGCCATCAGTGAGGCGGAGGGGACTAGCGCGAGCACAGATACGCAGTATTTT

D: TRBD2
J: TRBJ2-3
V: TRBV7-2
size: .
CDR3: CASSFRTSGGLTDTQYF
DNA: TGTGCCAGCAGCTTTCGGACTAGCGGGGGACTGACAGATACGCAGTATTTT

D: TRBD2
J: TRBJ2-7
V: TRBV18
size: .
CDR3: CASSPSGGGRSGEQYF
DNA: TGTGCCAGCTCACCCTCCGGCGGCGGGAGGAGCGGCGAGCAGTACTTC

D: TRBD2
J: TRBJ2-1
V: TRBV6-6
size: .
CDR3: CASSQGLAGVTGEQFF
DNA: TGTGCCAGCAGTCAAGGTCTAGCGGGAGTTACGGGTGAGCAGTTCTTC

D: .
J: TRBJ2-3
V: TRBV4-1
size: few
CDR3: CASSQVLLTRDRILGHTQYF
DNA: TGCGCCAGCAGCCAAGTGCTCCTTACCAGGGACCGCATCCTGGGACATACGCAGTATTTT

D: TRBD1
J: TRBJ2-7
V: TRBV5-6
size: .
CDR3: CASSTSTGAEQYF
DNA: TGTGCCAGCAGCACCTCCACAGGGGCCGAGCAGTACTTC

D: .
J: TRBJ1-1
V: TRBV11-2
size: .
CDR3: CASSYRMRYTEAFF
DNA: TGTGCCAGCAGCTATAGGATGAGGTACACTGAAGCTTTCTTT

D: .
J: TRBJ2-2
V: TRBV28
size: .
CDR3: CASSRIRSEYTGELFF
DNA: TGTGCCAGCAGTCGGATAAGGTCAGAGTACACCGGGGAGCTGTTTTTT

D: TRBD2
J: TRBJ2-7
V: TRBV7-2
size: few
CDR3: CASSLAAGAEQYF
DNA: TGTGCCAGCAGCTTAGCAGCGGGAGCCGAGCAGTACTTC

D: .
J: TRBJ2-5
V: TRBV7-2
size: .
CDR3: CASSLQETQYF
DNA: TGTGCCAGCAGCCTTCAAGAGACCCAGTACTTC

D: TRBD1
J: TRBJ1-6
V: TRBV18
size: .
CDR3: CASSLDRGSSPLHF
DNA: TGTGCCAGCTCACTGGACAGGGGGTCCTCACCCCTCCACTTT

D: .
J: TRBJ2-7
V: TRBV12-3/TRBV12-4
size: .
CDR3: CASSFAGTNEQYF
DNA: TGTGCCAGCAGTTTTGCAGGGACCAACGAGCAGTACTTC

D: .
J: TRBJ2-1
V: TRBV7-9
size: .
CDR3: CASSSWGSNNEQFF
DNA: TGTGCCAGCAGTTCTTGGGGGAGTAACAATGAGCAGTTCTTC

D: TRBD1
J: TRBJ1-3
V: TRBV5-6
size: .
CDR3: CASSLRGVGNTIYF
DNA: TGTGCCAGCAGCCTCAGGGGGGTCGGAAACACCATATATTTT

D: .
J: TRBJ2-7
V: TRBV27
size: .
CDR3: CASSLGRHYEQYF
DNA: TGTGCCAGCAGTTTAGGGCGCCACTACGAGCAGTACTTC

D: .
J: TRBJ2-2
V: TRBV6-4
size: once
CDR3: CASSRQPTNTGELFF
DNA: TGTGCCAGCAGCAGACAGCCAACAAACACCGGGGAGCTGTTTTTT

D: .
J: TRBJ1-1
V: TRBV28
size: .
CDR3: CASRSSTEAFF
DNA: TGTGCCAGCAGGAGTAGCACTGAAGCTTTCTTT

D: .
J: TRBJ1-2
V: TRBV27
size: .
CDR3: CASSLFYGRDGYTF
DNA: TGTGCCAGCAGTTTGTTCTACGGGAGGGATGGCTACACCTTC

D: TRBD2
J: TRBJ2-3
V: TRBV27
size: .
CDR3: CASSLGETSGASSTDTQYF
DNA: TGTGCCAGCAGTTTAGGGGAGACTAGCGGGGCTTCTAGCACAGATACGCAGTATTTT

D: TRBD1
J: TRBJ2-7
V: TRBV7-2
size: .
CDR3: CASSLQQGPYEQYF
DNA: TGTGCCAGCAGCTTACAACAGGGGCCCTACGAGCAGTACTTC

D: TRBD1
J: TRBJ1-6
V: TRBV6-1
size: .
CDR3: CASSDTTGGRSPLHF
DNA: TGTGCCAGCAGTGACACGACAGGGGGCCGTTCACCCCTCCACTTT

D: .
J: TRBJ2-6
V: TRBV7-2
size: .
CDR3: CASSFRGRGGANVLTF
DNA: TGTGCCAGCAGCTTCCGGGGCCGAGGCGGGGCCAACGTCCTGACTTTC

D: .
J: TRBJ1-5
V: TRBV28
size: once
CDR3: CASSLGAGNQPQHF
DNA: TGTGCCAGCAGTTTAGGGGCGGGCAATCAGCCCCAGCATTTT

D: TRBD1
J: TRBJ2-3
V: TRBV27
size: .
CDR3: CASMRQGQRTDTQYF
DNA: TGTGCCAGCATGAGACAGGGGCAAAGAACAGATACGCAGTATTTT

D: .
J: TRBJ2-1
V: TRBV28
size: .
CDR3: CASSSGIHSYNEQFF
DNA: TGTGCCAGCAGTTCCGGAATCCACTCCTACAATGAGCAGTTCTTC

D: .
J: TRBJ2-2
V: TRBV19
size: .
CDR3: CASSTLTSTSTGELFF
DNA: TGTGCCAGTAGTACCTTGACATCAACGAGCACCGGGGAGCTGTTTTTT

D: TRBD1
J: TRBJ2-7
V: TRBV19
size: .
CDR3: CASSPERGPYEQYF
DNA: TGTGCCAGTAGCCCGGAGAGGGGGCCCTACGAGCAGTACTTC

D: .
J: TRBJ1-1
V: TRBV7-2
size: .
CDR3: CASSPLGSPNTEAFF
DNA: TGTGCCAGCAGCCCCCTGGGGAGTCCGAACACTGAAGCTTTCTTT

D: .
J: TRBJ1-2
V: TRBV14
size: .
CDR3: CASSQDRHLSYTF
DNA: TGTGCCAGCAGCCAAGATCGGCACCTGAGCTACACCTTC

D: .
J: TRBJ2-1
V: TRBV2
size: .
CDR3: CAGSPGLLNNEQFF
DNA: TGTGCCGGAAGCCCGGGACTTCTTAACAATGAGCAGTTCTTC

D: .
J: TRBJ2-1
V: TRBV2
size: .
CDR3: CASDWSVASEQFF
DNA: TGTGCCAGCGACTGGTCAGTAGCCAGTGAGCAGTTCTTC

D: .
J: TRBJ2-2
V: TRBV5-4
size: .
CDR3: CASRNGAGYTGELFF
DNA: TGTGCCAGCAGGAATGGGGCAGGTTACACCGGGGAGCTGTTTTTT

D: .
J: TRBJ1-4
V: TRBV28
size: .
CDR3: CASSPFAKWGKLFF
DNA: TGTGCCAGCAGCCCGTTCGCCAAGTGGGGAAAACTGTTTTTT

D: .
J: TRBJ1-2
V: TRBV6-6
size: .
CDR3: CASSYTKENYGYTF
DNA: TGTGCCAGCAGTTACACAAAGGAAAACTATGGCTACACCTTC

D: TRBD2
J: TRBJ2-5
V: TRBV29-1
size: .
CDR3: CSVVPRTSLFQETQYF
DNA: TGCAGCGTTGTCCCCCGGACTAGCCTATTCCAAGAGACCCAGTACTTC

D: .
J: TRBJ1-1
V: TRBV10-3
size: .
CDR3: CAISRDADTEAFF
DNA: TGTGCCATCAGCAGGGATGCGGACACTGAAGCTTTCTTT

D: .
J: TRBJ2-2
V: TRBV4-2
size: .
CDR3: CASSRSGGTNTGELFF
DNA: TGTGCCAGCAGCCGGTCAGGGGGGACGAACACCGGGGAGCTGTTTTTT

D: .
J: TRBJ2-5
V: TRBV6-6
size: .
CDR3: CASSLADQETQYF
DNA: TGTGCCAGCAGTCTAGCAGACCAAGAGACCCAGTACTTC

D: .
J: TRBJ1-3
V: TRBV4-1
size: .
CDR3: CASSVDPSGNTIYF
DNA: TGCGCCAGCAGCGTCGACCCTTCCGGAAACACCATATATTTT

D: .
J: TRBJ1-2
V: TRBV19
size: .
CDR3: CASSIERSVGYTF
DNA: TGTGCCAGTAGTATAGAACGAAGCGTCGGCTACACCTTC

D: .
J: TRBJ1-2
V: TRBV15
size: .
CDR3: CATSRDLGSQINYGYTF
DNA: TGTGCCACCAGCAGAGATTTAGGGTCCCAAATTAACTATGGCTACACCTTC

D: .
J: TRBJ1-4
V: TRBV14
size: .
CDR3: CASNRAVIEKLFF
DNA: TGTGCCAGCAACAGGGCCGTGATTGAAAAACTGTTTTTT

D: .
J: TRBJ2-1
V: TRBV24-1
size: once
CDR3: CATSGKSKHEQFF
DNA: TGTGCCACCAGTGGCAAATCAAAACATGAGCAGTTCTTC

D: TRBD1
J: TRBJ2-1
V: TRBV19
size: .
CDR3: CASSIRTGTGYNEQFF
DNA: TGTGCCAGTAGCATCCGGACAGGGACCGGCTACAATGAGCAGTTCTTC

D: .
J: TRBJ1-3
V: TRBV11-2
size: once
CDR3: CASSLALGQHTRSGNTIYF
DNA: TGTGCCAGCAGCTTAGCCCTCGGGCAACATACGCGCTCTGGAAACACCATATATTTT

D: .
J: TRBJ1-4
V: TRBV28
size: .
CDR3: CASREGGEKLFF
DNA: TGTGCCAGCAGAGAAGGGGGTGAAAAACTGTTTTTT

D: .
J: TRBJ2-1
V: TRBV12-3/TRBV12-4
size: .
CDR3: CASSRSYNEQFF
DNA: TGTGCCAGCAGCCGTAGCTACAATGAGCAGTTCTTC

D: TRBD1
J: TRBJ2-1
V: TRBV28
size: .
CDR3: CASSPGTGGGDEQFF
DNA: TGTGCCAGCAGTCCCGGGACAGGGGGCGGGGATGAGCAGTTCTTC

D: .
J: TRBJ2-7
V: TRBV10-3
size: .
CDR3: CAISESRGEEQYF
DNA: TGTGCCATCAGTGAGTCTAGGGGGGAAGAGCAGTACTTC

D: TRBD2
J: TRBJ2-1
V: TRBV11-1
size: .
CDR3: CASSLLAEGDEQFF
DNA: TGTGCCAGCAGCTTGCTAGCGGAAGGGGATGAGCAGTTCTTC

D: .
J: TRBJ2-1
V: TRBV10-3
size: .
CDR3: CANAWGSGNNNEQFF
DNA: TGTGCCAACGCCTGGGGGAGCGGTAATAACAATGAGCAGTTCTTC

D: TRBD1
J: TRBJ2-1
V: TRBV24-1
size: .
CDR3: CATSDLSTGGSYNEQFF
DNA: TGTGCCACCAGTGATTTATCGACAGGGGGCTCCTACAATGAGCAGTTCTTC

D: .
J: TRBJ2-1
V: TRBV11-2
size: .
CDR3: CASSLDPGAPEGQFF
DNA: TGTGCCAGCAGCTTAGATCCGGGGGCGCCTGAGGGGCAGTTCTTC

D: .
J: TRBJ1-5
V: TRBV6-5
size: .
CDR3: CASSYSSSQWPQHF
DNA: TGTGCCAGCAGTTACTCCTCAAGTCAGTGGCCCCAGCATTTT

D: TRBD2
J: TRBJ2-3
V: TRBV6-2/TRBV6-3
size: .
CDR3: CASSSASGGADTQYF
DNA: TGTGCCAGCAGCTCTGCTAGCGGGGGGGCAGATACGCAGTATTTT

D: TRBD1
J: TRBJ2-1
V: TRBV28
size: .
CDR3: CASTTGNSYNEQFF
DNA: TGTGCCAGCACGACAGGGAACTCCTACAATGAGCAGTTCTTC